This T cell receptor (beta chain) stems from a study of blood T cell repertoires in COVID-19. Background on the study: Sites in the United States, Italy and Spain provided acute and convalescent COVID-19 samples. PBMCs, B-cell-depleted T cells, or T cells were the source of the cDNA or gDNA that made up the material.

How the authors handled the data: Counts of nucleated cells, estimated from reference gene primer amplification, were obtained. The table came from immunoSEQ multiplex PCR; TCRdb's copy has only in-frame clones and leaves some out. The DNA gave D and trimming, while V, J and clone size come from that table. The sample yields fewer than 250,000 clones, about nine tenths seen once. Patients from Seattle were sampled longitudinally, starting during active infection. This CDR3 has 14 amino acids. Germline V CDR1 and CDR2: SGHTA, FQGNSA. The V and J ends lost 5 bases and 8 bases respectively, with 16 bases between them.

The V and J genes are TRBV7-2 and TRBJ1-3; the D gene is possibly TRBD1 (6 bases). The TCR originated in a man aged 25-45 years with COVID-19, enrolled during active disease. Material for sequencing was peripheral blood. CDR3 protein: CASSPPVGGHTIYF. The CDR3 nucleotides are TGTGCCAGCAGCCCACCGGTTGGGGGCCACACCATATATTTT.